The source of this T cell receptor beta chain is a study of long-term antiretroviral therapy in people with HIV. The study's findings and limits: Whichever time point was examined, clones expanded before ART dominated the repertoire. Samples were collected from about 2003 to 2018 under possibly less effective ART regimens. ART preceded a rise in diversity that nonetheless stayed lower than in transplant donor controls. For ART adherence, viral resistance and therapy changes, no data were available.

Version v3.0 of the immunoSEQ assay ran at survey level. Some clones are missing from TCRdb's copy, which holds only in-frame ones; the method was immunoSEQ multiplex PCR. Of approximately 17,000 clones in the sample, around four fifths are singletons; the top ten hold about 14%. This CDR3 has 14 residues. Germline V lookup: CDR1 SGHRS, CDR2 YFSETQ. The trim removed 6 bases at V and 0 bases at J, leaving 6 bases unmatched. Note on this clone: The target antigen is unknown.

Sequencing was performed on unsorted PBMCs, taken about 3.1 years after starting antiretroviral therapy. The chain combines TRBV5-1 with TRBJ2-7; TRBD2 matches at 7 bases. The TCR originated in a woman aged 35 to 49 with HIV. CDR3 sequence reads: CASTPGGSSYEQYF. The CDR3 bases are TGCGCCAGCACCCCGGGCGGGAGCTCCTACGAGCAGTACTTC.